The clone carrying this TCR beta chain was observed once. Its antigen is not identified. Several immunoSEQ plates held equal portions of the genomic DNA taken from each subset. Using immunoSEQ multiplex PCR, the repertoire was profiled, and TCRdb retains in-frame clones only, with some absent. The data show some 2,500,000 clones, with 85% to 95% seen just once and about 0.41% held by the top ten. This record comes from a study of shared clonotypes between healthy human individuals. Overall study results and limits: Among non-shared clonotypes, generation probabilities were lower than among those shared by all four donors.

In germline, CDR1 is KGHSH, CDR2 LQKENI. Trimming cost V 0 bases and J 0 bases, with 11 bases left between them. CDR3 length: 16 residues. The sequencing input was naive CD4+ T cells from PBMCs. Subset here: CD45RA+ positively selected. The chain has TRBV18 and TRBJ1-2, with D possibly TRBD1 on 5 matching bases. This TCR came from a young man in good health. Some clones in this sample may be carry-over from other donors' samples. This CDR3 reads CASSPPGRYSNYGYTF. The CDR3 nucleotides are TGTGCCAGCTCACCACCGGGGCGGTATTCTAACTATGGCTACACCTTC.